Shown below are 25 T cell receptor beta chains from a single sample sequenced in a study of read filtering for tumor transcriptome and immune sequencing. Molecular barcoded adaptors covering alpha/delta and beta/gamma chains were used on approximately 440 ng RNA. TCRdb redid the calling of the reads with MiXCR, one entry per CDR3 protein. The sample includes 20,000 to 25,000 distinct CDR3 sequences, roughly 15% of them seen just once. Sequences were obtained from a population of CD138-negative cells sorted from bone marrow. The receptors were gathered from a donor at least 40 years old with multiple myeloma.

At least ten counts were recorded for this clonotype. The chain combines TRBV5-1 with TRBJ1-4; no firm D call. The CDR3 length is 13 residues. Deletions cut 4 bases from V and 7 bases from J, with 11 bases between. The germline gives CDR1 SGHRS, CDR2 YFSETQ. CDR3 coding DNA: TGCGCCAGCAGCATCGGAGGTACTGAAAAACTGTTTTTT. Its protein product is CASSIGGTEKLFF.

This clonotype appeared many times. V usage is TRBV6-2 or TRBV6-3 and J usage is TRBJ2-1, with TRBD2 matching 7 bases. The V segment lost 8 bases and the J segment 0 bases; nucleotides outside the gene matches: 7. This CDR3 spans 15 amino acids. From germline, CDR1 is MNHEY and CDR2 SVGEGT. CDR3 region: CASQNRGSSYNEQFF. The DNA for the CDR3 is TGTGCCAGCCAGAACCGCGGGAGCTCCTACAATGAGCAGTTCTTC.

This clonotype occurred many times. This rearrangement joins TRBV5-1 to TRBJ1-1; 9 bases align to TRBD1. V dropped 4 bases and J dropped 5; count of bases not matched to a gene: 3. In germline, CDR1 is SGHRS, CDR2 YFSETQ. The CDR3 contains 13 residues. The CDR3 loop reads CASSRDRATEAFF. The CDR3 DNA reads as TGCGCCAGCAGCAGGGACAGGGCAACTGAAGCTTTCTTT.

This clonotype has ten or more counts. This likely comes from a read error, as the CDR3 has no conserved phenylalanine or tryptophan at its end. This chain connects TRBV6-1 to TRBJ2-2; D could derive from TRBD1 or TRBD2 (5 bases each). V dropped 5 bases and J dropped 4 bases, with 14 bases sitting between them. This CDR3 region has 15 residues. From germline, CDR1 is MNHNS and CDR2 SASEGT. The CDR3, as DNA: TGTGCCAGCAGTCCTCCAAGGGGAGTCACCGGGGAGCTGTTTCTT. Protein: CASSPPRGVTGELFL.

Many counts were recorded for this clonotype. The CDR3 DNA is TGTGCCAGCAGCCCTCCCGGACAGGGGTCATCCTACGAGCAGTACTTC. Translating gives CASSPPGQGSSYEQYF. The genes are TRBV7-9 and TRBJ2-7, with TRBD1 matching over 9 bases. Germline V lookup: CDR1 SEHNR, CDR2 FQNEAQ (reference sequence). V trimming: 5 bases; J trimming: 1 base; junction bases outside the gene matches: 9. The CDR3 length is 16 residues. Full variable domain (missing parts from reference TRBV7-9 and TRBJ2-7): DTGVSQNPRHKITKRGQNVTFRCDPISEHNRLYWYRQTLGQGPEFLTYFQNEAQLEKSRLLSDRFSAERPKGSFSTLEIQRTEQGDSAMYLCASSPPGQGSSYEQYFGPGTRLTVT.

At least ten counts were recorded for this clonotype. The CDR3 region is CASSLSRANQPQHF. The CDR3 DNA follows: TGTGCCAGCAGTTTATCCAGGGCTAATCAGCCCCAGCATTTT. This rearrangement joins TRBV27 to TRBJ1-5; possibly TRBD1 for D (5 bases). V was cut by 0 bases and J by 4 bases, with 7 bases left in between. CDR3 length: 14 amino acids. From germline, CDR1 is MNHEY and CDR2 SMNVEV (reference sequence).

This clonotype was observed at least ten times. The chain has TRBV6-2 or TRBV6-3 and TRBJ2-2; the match to TRBD1 covers 8 bases. Per the germline V gene, CDR1 is MNHEY and CDR2 is SVGEGT. CDR3 size: 14 residues. Germline trimming cut 7 bases from V and 7 bases from J; bases unmatched to any gene: 8. The CDR3 here is CASKWTGSGGELFF. CDR3 DNA: TGTGCCAGCAAGTGGACAGGGAGCGGCGGGGAGCTGTTTTTT.

This clonotype has just a few counts. For the CDR3, the DNA is TGCAGCGTTGAGTTGGGCGGGACCTCCTACGAGCAGTACTTC. Protein: CSVELGGTSYEQYF. The chain links TRBV29-1 to TRBJ2-7, with D possibly matching TRBD2 (6 bases). V lost 3 bases and J lost 0, with 12 bases in between. This CDR3 is built from 14 residues. Germline CDR1 and CDR2: SQVTM and ANQGSEA.

This clonotype occurred many times. The V gene is TRBV7-7, the J gene TRBJ2-5, with TRBD2 matching 8 bases. Trimming cost V 1 base and J 3 bases; bases outside gene matches: 1. Germline values: CDR1 SSHAT, CDR2 FNYEAQ (reference sequence). The CDR3 totals 14 residues. The CDR3 region has the DNA TGTGCCAGCAGCTTAGAACTAGCGGAAGAGACCCAGTACTTC. Amino acid sequence: CASSLELAEETQYF. The full variable domain, with the rest looked up from reference TRBV7-7 and TRBJ2-5, is GAGVSQSPRYKVTKRGQDVTLRCDPISSHATLYWYQQALGQGPEFLTYFNYEAQPDKSGLPSDRFSAERPEGSISTLTIQRTEQRDSAMYRCASSLELAEETQYFGPGTRLLVL.

Ten or more counts support this clonotype. The J gene is TRBJ2-7, the V gene TRBV2; 12 nucleotides match TRBD1. This CDR3 comprises 13 residues. Germline V gene lookup returns CDR1 SNHLY and CDR2 FYNNEI. V lost 6 bases and J lost 7; bases outside the gene matches: 4. The DNA for the CDR3 is TGTGCCAGCAGGGGACAGGGGGCTGGAGAGCAGTACTTC. Its protein product is CASRGQGAGEQYF.

This clonotype has at least ten counts. This chain joins TRBV7-9 and TRBJ2-5; D is possibly TRBD1 or TRBD2 (5 bases each). V gave up 4 bases and J gave up 4 bases, with 7 bases separating them. The length of the CDR3 is 12 residues. From germline, CDR1 is SEHNR and CDR2 FQNEAQ (reference sequence). CDR3 nucleotide sequence: TGTGCCAGCAGCTCAGGGAGAGAGACCCAGTACTTC. Amino acids: CASSSGRETQYF.

The table lists this clonotype with many counts. The chain links TRBV20-1 to TRBJ2-1; unclear D gene. The CDR3 contains 13 residues. Germline-derived CDR1 and CDR2 are DFQATT and SNEGSKA (reference sequence). V lost 4 bases and J lost 3, with 10 bases in between. CDR3 bases: TGCAGTGCTACTGCTAGTTTCTACAATGAGCAGTTCTTC. Amino acid sequence: CSATASFYNEQFF.

The chain couples TRBV7-2 to TRBJ2-6; D possibly matches TRBD1 or TRBD2 (6 bases each). V dropped 5 bases and J dropped 0 bases, with 20 bases sitting between them. CDR1 is SGHTA, CDR2 FQGNSA, per germline. The CDR3 has 19 amino acids. The CDR3 DNA is TGTGCCAGCAGCCGTCAAGGGGGGCAGGGACACTCTGGGGCCAACGTCCTGACTTTC. As protein: CASSRQGGQGHSGANVLTF.

The chain is built from TRBV5-1 and TRBJ2-7; D remains unclear. V was shortened by 0 bases and J by 7 bases, with 11 bases between the two germline ends. The CDR3 contains 13 residues. Germline CDR1 SGHRS, CDR2 YFSETQ. CDR3 loop: CASSLASGWEQYF. CDR3 nucleotide sequence: TGCGCCAGCAGCTTGGCCTCCGGGTGGGAGCAGTACTTC.

This clonotype was seen at least ten times. V and J are TRBV7-9 and TRBJ2-7; D unresolved. V lost 6 bases and J lost 9, with 15 bases in between. CDR1 and CDR2 from the germline V gene are SEHNR and FQNEAQ (reference sequence). This CDR3 is built from 12 residues. CDR3 sequence: CASRDDREVQYF. The CDR3 DNA is TGTGCCAGCAGAGATGACCGCGAGGTGCAGTACTTC. The complete variable domain, with remaining parts taken from reference TRBV7-9 and TRBJ2-7, reads DTGVSQNPRHKITKRGQNVTFRCDPISEHNRLYWYRQTLGQGPEFLTYFQNEAQLEKSRLLSDRFSAERPKGSFSTLEIQRTEQGDSAMYLCASRDDREVQYFGPGTRLTVT.

This clonotype was counted at least ten times. The V and J genes are TRBV7-9 and TRBJ2-7; D possibly corresponds to TRBD2 (5 bases). Trimming removed 2 bases from V and 7 bases from J, with 18 bases in between. This CDR3 is 15 amino acids long. Germline V gives CDR1 SEHNR, CDR2 FQNEAQ (reference sequence). The CDR3 nucleotides read TGTGCCAGCAGCTTAACGGGAAAGGGATCGAGTGAGCAGTACTTC. Its translation: CASSLTGKGSSEQYF. Supplemented by reference TRBV7-9 and TRBJ2-7, the full variable domain reads DTGVSQNPRHKITKRGQNVTFRCDPISEHNRLYWYRQTLGQGPEFLTYFQNEAQLEKSRLLSDRFSAERPKGSFSTLEIQRTEQGDSAMYLCASSLTGKGSSEQYFGPGTRLTVT.

This clonotype was picked up many times. The J gene is TRBJ2-1, the V gene TRBV20-1, with D hard to call. The V end lost 5 bases, the J end lost 1 base, and 12 bases lay between the germline ends. This CDR3 is built from 14 residues. The germline gives CDR1 DFQATT, CDR2 SNEGSKA (reference sequence). In DNA, the CDR3 is TGCAGTGCTCGCCTTCTTAGGTCCTACAATGAGCAGTTCTTC. Its translation: CSARLLRSYNEQFF.

This clonotype was recorded many times. The chain is built from TRBV10-3 and TRBJ1-1, with D possibly matching TRBD1 (5 bases). This CDR3 has 12 residues. V was pared by 6 bases and J by 6 bases, with 11 bases between. Germline V gene sequence: CDR1 ENHRY, CDR2 SYGVKD. The CDR3 region is CAIRAAGAEAFF. The CDR3 nucleotides are TGTGCCATCAGGGCCGCGGGGGCTGAAGCTTTCTTT.

Turning to this clonotype: It may be a read error: a sequence one base away is much more abundant. V and J are TRBV28 and TRBJ2-1, with D possibly TRBD2 on 7 matching bases. This CDR3 region has 15 residues. The V gene's germline CDR1 is MDHEN and CDR2 SYDVKM. The CDR3 region is CASSSEGGGRNGQFF. The CDR3, as DNA: TGTGCCAGCAGTTCGGAGGGGGGAGGGCGCAATGGGCAGTTCTTC.

In this sample, this clonotype turned up many times. The rearrangement uses TRBV29-1 and TRBJ1-1; D uncertain. V gave up 5 bases and J gave up 1 base, with 11 bases separating them. From germline, CDR1 is SQVTM and CDR2 ANQGSEA. The CDR3 contains 13 residues. The CDR3 DNA reads TGCAGCGTTTCGAAACAGCCGAACACTGAAGCTTTCTTT. Its protein product is CSVSKQPNTEAFF.

This clonotype was detected many times. The CDR3 DNA sequence: TGTGCCAGCTCACCTTCGGATAATCAGCCCCAGCATTTT. Translation gives CASSPSDNQPQHF. The chain uses TRBV18 and TRBJ1-5; D is unresolved. The CDR3 sequence is 13 residues long. V lost 3 bases and J lost 4, with 7 bases in between. The germline CDR1 and CDR2 sequences are KGHSH and LQKENI.

In its sample, this clonotype was seen many times. V usage is TRBV11-2 and J usage is TRBJ2-7, with D tentatively TRBD1 (6 bases). CDR3 length: 15 residues. V lost 6 bases and J lost 3, with 18 bases in between. Germline CDR1 reads SGHAT; CDR2 reads FQNNGV. CDR3 nucleotides: TGTGCCAGCAGTGAAGCAGGGGCATTAGGCTACGAGCAGTACTTC. It encodes CASSEAGALGYEQYF.

This clonotype was seen at least ten times. V is TRBV2 and J is TRBJ2-2; 14 bases match TRBD2. The V segment lost 5 bases and the J segment 6 bases; nucleotides outside the gene matches: 8. This CDR3 region has 17 residues. The germline V gene encodes CDR1 SNHLY and CDR2 FYNNEI. The CDR3 sequence: CASSYVGGLAGAGELFF. The CDR3 nucleotides read TGTGCCAGCAGTTATGTTGGGGGACTAGCGGGGGCCGGGGAGCTGTTTTTT. Supplemented by reference TRBV2 and TRBJ2-2, the full variable domain reads EPEVTQTPSHQVTQMGQEVILRCVPISNHLYFYWYRQILGQKVEFLVSFYNNEISEKSEIFDDQFSVERPDGSNFTLKIRSTKLEDSAMYFCASSYVGGLAGAGELFFGEGSRLTVL.

Details on this clonotype: A read error may be the cause here, since a much bigger clone is one base away. The CDR3 does not end in the conserved phenylalanine or tryptophan, so this is likely a read error. V is TRBV29-1 and J is TRBJ2-7; 7 bases match TRBD1. The CDR3 consists of 14 residues. V lost 5 bases and J lost 2; bases outside the gene matches: 9. CDR1 and CDR2 (germline): SQVTM, ANQGSEA. As DNA, the CDR3 is TGCAGCGTTCCGAGACAGGGAAATACCTACGAGCAGTACTCC. This codes for CSVPRQGNTYEQYS.

As regards this clonotype: This may arise from a read error, as a much more abundant clone is one base away. The gene calls are TRBV11-1 and TRBJ2-3, with D uncertain. In germline, CDR1 is SGHAT, CDR2 FQDESV (reference sequence). CDR3 length: 15 amino acids. As DNA, the CDR3 is TGTGCCTGCAGCCCCGTTGGATCTAGCACAGATACGCAGTATTTT. Translated, it gives CACSPVGSSTDTQYF. Supplemented by reference TRBV11-1 and TRBJ2-3, the full variable domain reads EAEVAQSPRYKITEKSQAVAFWCDPISGHATLYWYRQILGQGPELLVQFQDESVVDDSQLPKDRFSAERLKGVDSTLKIQPAELGDSAMYLCACSPVGSSTDTQYFGPGTRLTVL.